This T cell receptor (beta chain) was retrieved from a study of blood T cells in healthy people across ages. V lost 1 base to trimming and J lost 6 bases, with 5 bases between them. The CDR3 totals 12 residues. Germline V gene lookup returns CDR1 MGHRA and CDR2 YSYEKL. This clonotype was recorded at least ten times. Through a sample-barcoded 5' primer and a J-beta primer mix, a second PCR was run for roughly 6 to 12 cycles. TCRdb called the 5' RACE reads again in MiXCR, with one record for every CDR3 protein. This table holds 1 million or so distinct CDR3 sequences, under 30% found once. This sample also appeared in a second study, on T cells of mothers and their children.

The TCR comes from a girl between 2 and 10 years old in good health. The sequenced sample consisted of blood. The chain has TRBV4-1 and TRBJ2-3, with D unclear. CDR3 in amino acids: CASSQVRDTQYF. The DNA for the CDR3 is TGCGCCAGCAGCCAAGTGCGGGATACGCAGTATTTT.